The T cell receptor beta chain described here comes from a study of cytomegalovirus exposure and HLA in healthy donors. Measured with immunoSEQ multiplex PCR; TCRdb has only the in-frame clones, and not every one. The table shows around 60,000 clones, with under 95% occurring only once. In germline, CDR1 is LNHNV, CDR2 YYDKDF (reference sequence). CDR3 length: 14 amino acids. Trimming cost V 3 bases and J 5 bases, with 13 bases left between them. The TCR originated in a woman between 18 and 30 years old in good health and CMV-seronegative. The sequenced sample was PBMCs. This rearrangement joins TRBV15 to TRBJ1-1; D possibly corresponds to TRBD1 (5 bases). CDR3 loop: CATSSYFRGTEAFF. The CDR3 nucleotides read TGTGCCACCAGCAGTTATTTTCGGGGGACTGAAGCTTTCTTT.